Presented here are 25 T cell receptor beta chains from one specimen sequenced in a study of cytomegalovirus exposure and HLA in healthy donors. The PCR had 60 Vbeta and 13 Jbeta primers. Sequenced by immunoSEQ multiplex PCR; TCRdb stores in-frame clones only, minus some. The repertoire holds more than 150,000 clones, with approximately 78% as singletons. The specimen sequenced was PBMCs. These receptor sequences come from a young woman in good health and CMV-seronegative.

The chain combines TRBV19 with TRBJ2-7; maybe TRBD1 (7 bases). The V end lost 3 bases, the J end lost 1 base, and 22 bases lay between the germline ends. Germline CDR1 LNHDA, CDR2 SQIVND (reference sequence). The CDR3 is 18 residues long. Here the CDR3 DNA reads TGTGCCAGTAGTATCGGAGGAGGGGGCCAGCGAATTTCCTACGAGCAGTACTTC. This codes for CASSIGGGGQRISYEQYF.

This clone was observed once. The chain uses TRBV10-3 and TRBJ2-1; TRBD2 agrees at 7 bases. The CDR3 runs 13 residues. V gave up 0 bases and J gave up 12 bases; unmatched junction bases: 5. CDR1 and CDR2 (germline): ENHRY, SYGVKD. The CDR3 coding sequence is TGTGCCATCAGTGAGTCACTGAGGGAGGGGCAGTTCTTC. Protein: CAISESLREGQFF.

The rearrangement uses TRBV7-6 and TRBJ2-1, with D possibly being TRBD2 (5 bases). V was shortened by 3 bases and J by 6 bases, with 12 bases between the two germline ends. The CDR3 length is 14 residues. Germline CDR1 reads SGHVS; CDR2 reads FNYEAQ. This chain's CDR3 is CASSFSGSFNEQFF. The CDR3 region has the DNA TGTGCCAGCAGCTTTTCGGGGAGCTTCAATGAGCAGTTCTTC.

This clone was counted between two and nine times. The junction does not match germline at one end; this may be a read error. The rearrangement links TRBV7-9 to TRBJ1-1; 10 bases are a match to TRBD1. The CDR3 totals 16 residues. Germline loops: CDR1 SEHNR, CDR2 FQNEAQ (reference sequence). CDR3 bases: TGTTCCAGCAACGAGGACAGGGGGTTTGTGAACACTGAAGCTTTCTTT. This gives the protein CSSNEDRGFVNTEAFF.

V usage is TRBV7-9 and J usage is TRBJ1-2, with 10 bases identical to TRBD1. The germline V gene encodes CDR1 SEHNR and CDR2 FQNEAQ (reference sequence). Unmatched junction bases numbered 9, after V lost 5 bases and J lost 6 bases. The CDR3 length is 15 residues. The CDR3 bases are TGTGCCAGCAGCGCCTACGACAGGGGGCACGATGGCTACACCTTC. Translated, it gives CASSAYDRGHDGYTF. Looking up the rest from reference TRBV7-9 and TRBJ1-2 gives the full variable domain: DTGVSQNPRHKITKRGQNVTFRCDPISEHNRLYWYRQTLGQGPEFLTYFQNEAQLEKSRLLSDRFSAERPKGSFSTLEIQRTEQGDSAMYLCASSAYDRGHDGYTFGSGTRLTVV.

The chain joins TRBV7-9 to TRBJ2-5, with 7 bases identical to TRBD2. The CDR3 sequence is 13 residues long. Germline CDR1 SEHNR, CDR2 FQNEAQ (reference sequence). Unmatched junction bases numbered 1, after V lost 3 bases and J lost 3 bases. The CDR3 DNA sequence: TGTGCCAGCAGCTTTCGGGGGGAAGAGACCCAGTACTTC. This translates into CASSFRGEETQYF. The whole variable domain, remainder taken from reference TRBV7-9 and TRBJ2-5, is DTGVSQNPRHKITKRGQNVTFRCDPISEHNRLYWYRQTLGQGPEFLTYFQNEAQLEKSRLLSDRFSAERPKGSFSTLEIQRTEQGDSAMYLCASSFRGEETQYFGPGTRLLVL.

CDR3 region: CASSDGLLSQYF. The DNA of the CDR3 is TGTGCCAGCAGCGACGGACTATTATCGCAGTATTTT. The chain carries TRBV7-9 and TRBJ2-3; maybe TRBD2 (6 bases). Trimming cost V 5 bases and J 10 bases, with 13 bases left between them. The CDR3 runs 12 residues. The germline gives CDR1 SEHNR, CDR2 FQNEAQ (reference sequence).

In the case of this clone: A junction boundary mismatches the germline segment, possibly from a read error. The sample holds other DNA sequences that translate to the same CDR3. As DNA, the CDR3 is TGTTCCAGCAGCTTAGGACTTACTGAAGCTTTCTTT. Translating gives CSSSLGLTEAFF. This chain uses TRBV7-9 with TRBJ1-1; D is uncertain. The length of the CDR3 is 12 residues. Germline assignment: CDR1 SEHNR and CDR2 FQNEAQ (reference sequence).

V gene TRBV4-2 combines with J gene TRBJ1-2; D is ambiguous. This CDR3 contains 11 residues. Germline CDR1 LGHNA, CDR2 YNFKEQ. Trimming pared 8 bases from V and 11 bases from J, leaving 15 bases between. The CDR3: CASSSDTRYTF. The CDR3 bases are TGTGCCAGCTCGTCGGATACCAGGTACACCTTC.

In the case of this clone: The germline gene is not matched at one end of the junction; a read error may be the cause. The J gene is TRBJ2-7, the V gene TRBV7-9; D is ambiguous. The CDR3 has 12 residues. Germline CDR1 SEHNR, CDR2 FQNEAQ (reference sequence). The CDR3 is CSSSLSVNEQYF. DNA for the CDR3: TGTTCCAGCAGCTTGAGCGTTAACGAGCAGTACTTC.

In this sample, this clone turned up a few times. The chain combines TRBV6-5 with TRBJ2-7; 8 bases fit TRBD1. The CDR3 extends over 13 amino acids. V shed 8 bases, J shed 2 bases, and the junction held 5 bases outside the gene matches. Germline V lookup: CDR1 MNHEY, CDR2 SVGAGI. CDR3 nucleotide sequence: TGTGCCAGCCAGACAGGGGAGCCCTACGAGCAGTACTTC. Protein: CASQTGEPYEQYF.

The chain employs TRBV2 and TRBJ2-3; 7 bases fit TRBD1. Germline CDR1 SNHLY, CDR2 FYNNEI. This CDR3 has 15 residues. Losses at the gene ends were 6 bases for V and 4 bases for J; bases not matched to a gene: 10. This chain's CDR3 is CASREIPDRADTQYF. CDR3 coding DNA: TGTGCCAGCAGGGAAATCCCCGACAGGGCAGATACGCAGTATTTT.

Of note for this clone: The identical CDR3 is also encoded by other nucleotide sequences in the sample. The V gene is TRBV6-5, the J gene TRBJ1-2; possible D gene TRBD1, 6 bases. This CDR3 has 13 residues. V was trimmed by 9 bases and J by 2 bases, leaving 13 bases between them. CDR1 and CDR2 (germline): MNHEY, SVGAGI. The CDR3 reads CASRGGRNYGYTF. The DNA of the CDR3 is TGTGCCAGTAGGGGGGGGAGGAACTATGGCTACACCTTC.

The sample holds one count of this clone. This chain connects TRBV5-6 to TRBJ1-4; D may be TRBD1 (5 bases). The CDR3 totals 16 residues. V lost 4 bases and J lost 3, with 16 bases in between. Germline V gene lookup returns CDR1 SGHDT and CDR2 YYEEEE. CDR3 protein: CASSRAQGVPNEKLFF. The CDR3 nucleotides are TGTGCCAGCAGCCGAGCCCAGGGTGTGCCTAATGAAAAACTGTTTTTT.

The rearrangement joins TRBV28 to TRBJ2-1; a weak D match, TRBD1 (6 bases). The ends were cut back, 3 bases at V and 7 bases at J, with 25 bases in the middle. This CDR3 is built from 18 residues. CDR1 and CDR2 (germline): MDHEN, SYDVKM. CDR3 nucleotide sequence: TGTGCCAGCAGTTTGGGGAGAATCGGACAGTTGCTTCCTAATGAGCAGTTCTTC. Translated, it gives CASSLGRIGQLLPNEQFF.

J is TRBJ2-3 and V is TRBV29-1; 15 nucleotides match TRBD2. This CDR3 contains 14 residues. CDR1 and CDR2 from the germline V gene are SQVTM and ANQGSEA. V gave up 4 bases and J gave up 4 bases; unmatched junction bases: 0. CDR3: CSVGTSGRADTQYF. CDR3 coding DNA: TGCAGCGTTGGGACTAGCGGGAGGGCAGATACGCAGTATTTT.

The chain has TRBV5-4 and TRBJ2-2, with a weak D call TRBD2 (7 bases). CDR3 length: 19 residues. The germline V gene encodes CDR1 SGHNT and CDR2 YYREEE (reference sequence). V lost 2 bases and J lost 3, with 23 bases in between. Here the CDR3 reads CASSLGGAGARFDTGELFF. As DNA, the CDR3 is TGTGCCAGCAGCTTAGGGGGGGCAGGGGCCAGGTTCGACACCGGGGAGCTGTTTTTT.

The J gene is TRBJ2-7, the V gene TRBV2; 13 nucleotides align to TRBD2. CDR3 length: 17 amino acids. The V gene's germline CDR1 is SNHLY and CDR2 FYNNEI. The junction had 7 bases not matched to a gene; V was cut back by 5 bases and J by 0 bases. CDR3 in amino acids: CASSRLAGGLLSYEQYF. DNA of the CDR3: TGTGCCAGCAGTAGACTAGCGGGAGGACTCCTCTCCTACGAGCAGTACTTC.

Of note for this clone: Other DNA sequences in the sample encode the same CDR3. The CDR3 coding sequence is TGCGCCAGCAGTCCAGACAGGGGGGGGTACGAGCAGTACTTC. As protein: CASSPDRGGYEQYF. The gene calls are TRBV4-1 and TRBJ2-7; 9 bases are shared with TRBD1. This CDR3 region has 14 residues. V lost 6 bases to trimming and J lost 4 bases; unmatched junction nucleotides: 7. The germline V gene has CDR1 MGHRA and CDR2 YSYEKL.

This sequence joins TRBV29-1 and TRBJ2-2; D is perhaps TRBD1 (6 bases). The CDR3 extends over 14 amino acids. Germline CDR1 reads SQVTM; CDR2 reads ANQGSEA. The germline V and J ends were trimmed by 7 bases and 1 base, with 13 bases remaining between them. CDR3 DNA: TGCAGCGCCGAGGGACACCTGAACACCGGGGAGCTGTTTTTT. This codes for CSAEGHLNTGELFF.

This sequence joins TRBV11-2 and TRBJ1-1; the D gene is possibly TRBD1 (6 bases). Germline assignment: CDR1 SGHAT and CDR2 FQNNGV. The ends were cut back, 5 bases at V and 0 bases at J, with 19 bases in the middle. The CDR3 totals 17 residues. The DNA of the CDR3 is TGTGCCAGCAGCGCCTATGACATGACAGGAATGAACACTGAAGCTTTCTTT. Amino acid sequence: CASSAYDMTGMNTEAFF.

The gene calls are TRBV7-9 and TRBJ2-3; 7 nucleotides align to TRBD2. This CDR3 is built from 16 residues. Per germline, CDR1 SEHNR and CDR2 FQNEAQ (reference sequence). Unmatched junction bases numbered 13, after V lost 4 bases and J lost 6 bases. The CDR3 here is CASSSNPSGLGDTQYF. The CDR3 coding sequence is TGTGCCAGCAGCTCGAATCCTAGCGGATTAGGGGATACGCAGTATTTT.

This clone was seen a single time. The V and J genes are TRBV6-5 and TRBJ1-2; 7 positions match TRBD1. This CDR3 has 13 residues. V shed 6 bases and J 8 bases; nucleotides not matched to a gene: 9. The germline V gene encodes CDR1 MNHEY and CDR2 SVGAGI. Written as DNA, the CDR3 is TGTGCCAGCAGGAGACAGGGAAGCAAGGGCTACACCTTC. Its protein is CASRRQGSKGYTF.

The chain recombines TRBV5-8 with TRBJ1-2, with 7 bases lining up with TRBD1. Germline CDR1 and CDR2: SGHTS and YDEGEE. V gave up 5 bases and J gave up 4 bases; unmatched junction bases: 8. This CDR3 is built from 14 residues. CDR3 region: CASRTTGEGYGYTF. In DNA form, the CDR3 reads TGTGCCAGCAGGACTACAGGGGAAGGCTATGGCTACACCTTC. The variable domain in full, completed from reference TRBV5-8 and TRBJ1-2, reads EAGVTQSPTHLIKTRGQQATLRCSPISGHTSVYWYQQALGLGLQFLLWYDEGEERNRGNFPPRFSGRQFPNYSSELNVNALELEDSALYLCASRTTGEGYGYTFGSGTRLTVV.

The chain carries TRBV13 and TRBJ2-7; possibly TRBD1 for D (6 bases). Germline values: CDR1 PRHDT, CDR2 FYEKMQ (reference sequence). V lost 3 bases and J 6 bases, leaving 9 bases between the germline ends. This CDR3 spans 12 amino acids. The CDR3 DNA reads as TGTGCCAGCAGCTTGGGGGCCCGCGAGCAGTACTTC. Amino acids: CASSLGAREQYF.